These T cell receptor beta chains were read from a single sample in a study of T cells in Graves' hyperthyroidism and ophthalmopathy. TCRdb re-derived calls from the multiplex PCR reads in MiXCR, one entry per CDR3 protein. The table has roughly 170,000 distinct CDR3 sequences, about 17% seen once. Sequences were obtained from blood. The receptors were sampled from a woman aged 45 to 65 with Graves' hyperthyroidism. Both conserved end residues are part of each CDR3. Each record gives: clone size, J gene, D gene, V gene, CDR3 DNA, CDR3 protein. The D gene is left open where the match is weak. Some rows mark clone size as missing; the rest say once, few, many or name a class of expanded clone.

>NA|TRBJ2-5|TRBD1|TRBV3-1
TGTGCCAGCAGCCAACCACAGACAGGGGGGCGAGAGACCCAGTACTTC
CASSQPQTGGRETQYF
>NA|TRBJ1-2|TRBD1|TRBV4-3
TGCGCCAGCAGCCAAGTACAGGGGTCATGGTATGGCTACACCTTC
CASSQVQGSWYGYTF
>many|TRBJ2-7|TRBD1|TRBV11-2
TGTGCCAGCAGCTCGAGACAGGGTTCGAACGAGCAGTACTTC
CASSSRQGSNEQYF
>many|TRBJ2-5|NA|TRBV6-1
TGTGCCAGCAGTCAGGGCCGGGAGACCCAGTACTTC
CASSQGRETQYF
>many|TRBJ1-2|TRBD1|TRBV20-1
TGCAGTGCTAGAGTCGAGAGCCAGACAGGGCCGCGCTGCACCTTC
CSARVESQTGPRCTF
>many|TRBJ1-5|TRBD1|TRBV12-3/TRBV12-4
TGTGCCAGCAGTCGACAGGGGGCCCATCAGCCCCAGCATTTT
CASSRQGAHQPQHF
>many|TRBJ1-5|TRBD1|TRBV28
TGTGCCAGCAGTCCCGCGGGGGGACAGGTGTTGGGTTTGGAGCCCCAGCATTTT
CASSPAGGQVLGLEPQHF
>few|TRBJ1-4|NA|TRBV6-1
TGTGCCAGCAGTGGACAGGTCGGTGTTGGAAAACTGTTTTTT
CASSGQVGVGKLFF
>many|TRBJ1-2|TRBD1|TRBV2
TGTGCCAGCAGCCGACCCGACAGGGAAGCTAACTATGGCTACACCTTC
CASSRPDREANYGYTF
>once|TRBJ2-3|NA|TRBV28
TGTGCCAGCAGAAGGACGCGCAGGGATACGCAGTATTTT
CASRRTRRDTQYF
>many|TRBJ1-1|TRBD1|TRBV7-2
TGTGCCAGCAGCTTAACAGGGGTACTCGGAGCTTTCTTT
CASSLTGVLGAFF
>many|TRBJ2-6|NA|TRBV28
TGTGCCAGCAGTTTGCCCAGGGGCTCTGGGGCCAACGTCCTGACTTTC
CASSLPRGSGANVLTF
>many|TRBJ2-1|NA|TRBV9
TGTGCCAGCAGCGTAGTCGGGGACGAATTCAATGAGCAGTTCTTC
CASSVVGDEFNEQFF
>many|TRBJ2-5|TRBD1|TRBV2
TGTGCCAGCAGCTCGGACAGGGGAGTAGAGACCCAGTACTTC
CASSSDRGVETQYF
>few|TRBJ2-7|NA|TRBV3-1
TGTGCCAGCAGCCAAGATGGGGCGCACGAGCAGTACTTC
CASSQDGAHEQYF
>many|TRBJ2-5|NA|TRBV13
TGTGCCAGCAGCCAAACCGGCGAGACCCAGTACTTC
CASSQTGETQYF
>once|TRBJ2-2|NA|TRBV27
TGTGCCAGCAGTGGCGGGCTGCGGGGCACCGGGGAGCTGTTTTTC
CASSGGLRGTGELFF
>many|TRBJ1-1|TRBD1|TRBV28
TGTGCCAGCAGCTACGACAGGGGTGCTTTCTTT
CASSYDRGAFF
>many|TRBJ1-1|NA|TRBV19
TGTGCCAGTAGTATCTATAACACTGAAGCTTTCTTT
CASSIYNTEAFF
>many|TRBJ1-3|NA|TRBV2
TGTGCCAGCAGCGCTTACAGGGTTACGGGAGGAAACACCATATATTTT
CASSAYRVTGGNTIYF
>few|TRBJ2-3|NA|TRBV20-1
TGCAGTGCTAGAGTTCCAAACCACGACAGGCCTCAGTCAGATACGCAGTATTTT
CSARVPNHDRPQSDTQYF
>NA|TRBJ1-6|NA|TRBV5-4
TGTGCCAGCAGCTTGACAGGGAGGTATAATTCACCCCTCCACTTT
CASSLTGRYNSPLHF
>many|TRBJ2-5|TRBD2|TRBV3-1
TGTGCCAGCAGCCAAGAGGGAGGGACTAGAGTACAAGAGACCCAGTACTTC
CASSQEGGTRVQETQYF
>NA|TRBJ2-7|NA|TRBV7-9
TGTGCCAGCAGCTTAGCAGCGTTGGACGAGCAGTACTTC
CASSLAALDEQYF
>NA|TRBJ2-7|TRBD2|TRBV27
TGTGCCAGCAGTTCAACTAGCGGGCTCGATGAGGGCGAGCAGTACTTC
CASSSTSGLDEGEQYF
>few|TRBJ1-5|TRBD1|TRBV5-4
TGTGCCAGCAGCCGAGGGGGCGCCTCTGGCAATCAGCCCCAGCATTTT
CASSRGGASGNQPQHF
>many|TRBJ2-1|NA|TRBV29-1
TGCAGCGCCCAGGGGTACAATGAGCAGTTCTTC
CSAQGYNEQFF
>NA|TRBJ2-5|NA|TRBV5-1
TGCGCCAGCAGCTGGACTGCGGAGGAGACCCAGTACTTC
CASSWTAEETQYF
>many|TRBJ1-1|NA|TRBV18
TGTGCCAGCTTTAACAGGGCGGTAGATCGAGCTTTCTTT
CASFNRAVDRAFF
>many|TRBJ2-2|NA|TRBV18
TGTGCCAGCTCACCATCGGGACTCAACACCGGGGAGCTGTTTTTT
CASSPSGLNTGELFF
>many|TRBJ2-2|TRBD2|TRBV5-1
TGCGCCAGCAGCTTTCGGACTAGCGGGGGCCTGAACACCGGGGAGCTGTTTTTT
CASSFRTSGGLNTGELFF
>many|TRBJ2-7|NA|TRBV20-1
TGCAGTGCTAGAGGGGGCGGGCTAGACGGATTAGGGTCCTACGAGCAGTACTTC
CSARGGGLDGLGSYEQYF
>many|TRBJ1-5|TRBD1|TRBV29-1
TGCAGCGTCGCAGGATCGTCGGGGACAGGGAACAATCAGCCCCAGCATTTT
CSVAGSSGTGNNQPQHF
>many|TRBJ2-3|NA|TRBV7-6
TGTGCCAGCAGCCGAGTAGGGTACGCTAGCGCAGATACGCAGTATTTT
CASSRVGYASADTQYF
>many|TRBJ2-2|TRBD1|TRBV25-1
TGTGCCAGCAGTGGACAGGGGGACACCGGGGAGCTGTTTTTT
CASSGQGDTGELFF
>many|TRBJ2-5|NA|TRBV15
TGTGCCACCAGTCTAACGGACAGCCAAGAGACCCAGTACTTC
CATSLTDSQETQYF
>many|TRBJ1-3|NA|TRBV10-3
TGTGCCATCAGAGACAACTCTGGAAACACCATATATTTT
CAIRDNSGNTIYF
>many|TRBJ2-1|TRBD2|TRBV2
TGTGCCAGCAGTGAGGAGCGGGGGGGCAGCAATGAGCAGTTCTTC
CASSEERGGSNEQFF
>many|TRBJ2-7|NA|TRBV20-1
TGCAGTGCTAGTCCCTCGCGGCCAGGCTACGAGCAGTACTTC
CSASPSRPGYEQYF
>NA|TRBJ2-3|TRBD2|TRBV19
TGTGCCAGTAGTCTAGGGACTAGCGGGGGGGGACGGGATACGCAGTATTTT
CASSLGTSGGGRDTQYF
>many|TRBJ1-2|NA|TRBV19
TGTGCCAGCTGGGCTGGGGGCTACACCTTC
CASWAGGYTF
>many|TRBJ2-1|TRBD2|TRBV20-1
TGCAGTGCTCACACTAGGGTAGCGGGGGGCAATGAGCAGTTCTTC
CSAHTRVAGGNEQFF
>many|TRBJ1-1|TRBD1|TRBV19
TGTGCCAGTAGTATGAGGGGCAGGGGGGCTGAAGCTTTCTTT
CASSMRGRGAEAFF
>many|TRBJ1-1|NA|TRBV18
TGTGCCAGTTCCCAGGGGATGAACACTGAAGCTTTCTTT
CASSQGMNTEAFF